This T cell receptor beta chain comes out of a study of identical twins. Overall study findings and caveats: Models underpredicted monozygotic twin sharing of out-of-frame TCR alpha.

TCRdb called the 5' RACE reads again in MiXCR, with one record for every CDR3 protein. Of 220,000 or so distinct CDR3 sequences listed, 5.5% to 7% were seen once; the top ten hold around 3.4%. This clonotype was counted at least ten times. Its antigen is not known. The CDR3 covers 14 residues. The V gene lost 4 bases and the J gene lost 2 bases, with 12 bases spanning the gap. Looked up from germline, CDR1 is SGHDT and CDR2 is YYEEEE. This same sample was also taken into another study, of yellow fever vaccine responses in identical twins.

The sample comprised memory (CD45RO+) T cells sorted from blood. The rearrangement uses TRBV5-6 and TRBJ1-2; TRBD1 is a possible D gene (5 bases). The clonotype was recovered from a woman under 30 in good health. CDR3 sequence (DNA): TGTGCCAGCAGCCCCAGGACACGCAACTATGGCTACACCTTC. This encodes CASSPRTRNYGYTF.